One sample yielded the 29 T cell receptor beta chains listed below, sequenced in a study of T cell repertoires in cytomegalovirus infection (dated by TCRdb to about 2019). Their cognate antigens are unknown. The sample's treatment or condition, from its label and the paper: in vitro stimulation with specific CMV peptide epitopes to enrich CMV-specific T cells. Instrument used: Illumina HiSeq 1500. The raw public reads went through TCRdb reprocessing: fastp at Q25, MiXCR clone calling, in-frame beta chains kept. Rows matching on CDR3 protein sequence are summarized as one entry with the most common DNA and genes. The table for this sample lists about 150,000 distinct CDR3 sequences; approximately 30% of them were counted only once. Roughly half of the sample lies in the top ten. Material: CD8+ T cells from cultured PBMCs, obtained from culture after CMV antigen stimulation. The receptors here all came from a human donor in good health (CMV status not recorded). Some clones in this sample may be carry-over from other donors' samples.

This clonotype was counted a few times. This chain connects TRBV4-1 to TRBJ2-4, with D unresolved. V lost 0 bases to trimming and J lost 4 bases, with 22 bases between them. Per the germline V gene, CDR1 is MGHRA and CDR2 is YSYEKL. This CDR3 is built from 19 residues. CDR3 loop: CASSQERITRPAPKNIQYF. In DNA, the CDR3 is TGCGCCAGCAGCCAAGAACGAATAACCAGGCCCGCCCCGAAAAACATTCAGTACTTC.

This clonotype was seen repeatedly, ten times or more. The CDR3 region is CASRSADRENTEAFF. CDR3 nucleotides: TGTGCCAGCAGAAGCGCCGACAGGGAGAACACTGAAGCTTTCTTT. The chain couples TRBV28 to TRBJ1-1, with TRBD1 identical over 7 bases. J gave up 1 base and V 6 bases, and 8 bases lay outside the gene matches. The CDR3 is 15 residues long. Germline assignment: CDR1 MDHEN and CDR2 SYDVKM.

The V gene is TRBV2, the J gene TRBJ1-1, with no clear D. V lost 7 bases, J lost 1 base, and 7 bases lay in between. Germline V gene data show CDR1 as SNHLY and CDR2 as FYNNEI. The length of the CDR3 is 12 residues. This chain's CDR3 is CASNKGNTEAFF. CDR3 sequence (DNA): TGTGCCAGCAATAAGGGGAACACTGAAGCTTTCTTT.

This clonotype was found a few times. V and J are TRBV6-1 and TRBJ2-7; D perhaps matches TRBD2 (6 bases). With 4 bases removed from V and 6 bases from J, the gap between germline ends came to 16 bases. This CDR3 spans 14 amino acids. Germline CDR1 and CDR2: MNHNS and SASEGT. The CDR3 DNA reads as TGTGCCAGCAGTGGACTAGTAGGTACTACCGAGCAGTACTTC. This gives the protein CASSGLVGTTEQYF.

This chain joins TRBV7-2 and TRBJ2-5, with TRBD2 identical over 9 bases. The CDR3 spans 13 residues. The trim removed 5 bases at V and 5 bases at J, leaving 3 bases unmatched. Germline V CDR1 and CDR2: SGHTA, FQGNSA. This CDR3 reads CASSQLAGETQYF. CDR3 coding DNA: TGTGCCAGCAGCCAACTAGCGGGTGAGACCCAGTACTTC.

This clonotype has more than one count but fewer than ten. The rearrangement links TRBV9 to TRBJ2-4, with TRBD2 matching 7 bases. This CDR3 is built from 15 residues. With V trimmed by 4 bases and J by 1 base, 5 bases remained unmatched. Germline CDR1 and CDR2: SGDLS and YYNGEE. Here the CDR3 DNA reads TGTGCCAGCAGCCCATGGGGGGGGGCCAAAAACATTCAGTACTTC. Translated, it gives CASSPWGGAKNIQYF.

The CDR3 loop is CASSPLGDRTLMSGNTIYF. Here the CDR3 DNA reads TGTGCCAGCAGTCCGCTGGGGGACAGGACCTTGATGTCTGGAAACACCATATATTTT. The chain has TRBV27 and TRBJ1-3, with 8 bases aligning to TRBD1. V dropped 5 bases and J dropped 1; count of bases not matched to a gene: 16. The germline V gene has CDR1 MNHEY and CDR2 SMNVEV (reference sequence). The CDR3 extends over 19 amino acids.

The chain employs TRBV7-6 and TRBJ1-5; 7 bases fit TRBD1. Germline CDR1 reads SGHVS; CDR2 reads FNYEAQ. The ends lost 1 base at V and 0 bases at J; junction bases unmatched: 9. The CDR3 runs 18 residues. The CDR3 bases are TGTGCCAGCAGCTTAGTTGAGGGGGCCTGGCTTAGCAATCAGCCCCAGCATTTT. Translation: CASSLVEGAWLSNQPQHF.

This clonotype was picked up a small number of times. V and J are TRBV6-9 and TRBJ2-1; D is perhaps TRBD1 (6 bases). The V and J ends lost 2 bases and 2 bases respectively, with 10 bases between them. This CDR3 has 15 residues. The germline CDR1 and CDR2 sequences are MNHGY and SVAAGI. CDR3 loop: CASSYDRWAYNEQFF. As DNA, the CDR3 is TGTGCCAGCAGTTATGACAGGTGGGCCTACAATGAGCAGTTCTTC.

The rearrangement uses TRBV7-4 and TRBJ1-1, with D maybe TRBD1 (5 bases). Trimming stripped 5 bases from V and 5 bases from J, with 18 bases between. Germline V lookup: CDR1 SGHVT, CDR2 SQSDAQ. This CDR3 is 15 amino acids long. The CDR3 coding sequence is TGTGCCAGCAGCGCACGGAGGGGAGGAAGGACTGAAGCTTTCTTT. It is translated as CASSARRGGRTEAFF.

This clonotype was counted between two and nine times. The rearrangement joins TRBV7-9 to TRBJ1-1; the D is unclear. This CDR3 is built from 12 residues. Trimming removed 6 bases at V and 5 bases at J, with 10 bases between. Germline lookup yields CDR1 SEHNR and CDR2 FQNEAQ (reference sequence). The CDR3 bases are TGTGCCAGCAGTCCTTCTCTGACTGAAGCTTTCTTT. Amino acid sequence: CASSPSLTEAFF.

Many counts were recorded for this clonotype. The CDR3 sequence: CASSLVGAGNQPQHF. CDR3 nucleotides: TGTGCCAGCAGCTTAGTTGGGGCGGGCAATCAGCCCCAGCATTTT. V gene TRBV7-8 combines with J gene TRBJ1-5, with D perhaps TRBD1 (5 bases). CDR1 is SGHVS, CDR2 FQNEAQ, per germline. This CDR3 has 15 residues. Trimming shortened V by 1 base and J by 2 bases, and 9 bases separated the two germline ends.

The CDR3 is CSARDGGGRTDTQYF. The CDR3 region has the DNA TGCAGTGCTAGAGATGGCGGGGGGCGGACAGATACGCAGTATTTT. This chain connects TRBV20-1 to TRBJ2-3; 8 bases fit TRBD2. This CDR3 region has 15 residues. The germline V gene encodes CDR1 DFQATT and CDR2 SNEGSKA (reference sequence). V trimming: 0 bases; J trimming: 3 bases; junction bases outside the gene matches: 5.

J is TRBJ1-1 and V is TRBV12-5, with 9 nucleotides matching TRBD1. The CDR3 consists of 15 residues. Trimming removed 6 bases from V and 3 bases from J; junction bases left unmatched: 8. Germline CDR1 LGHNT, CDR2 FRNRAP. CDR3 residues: CASGPGTGQDTEAFF. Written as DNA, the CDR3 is TGTGCTAGTGGGCCGGGGACAGGGCAGGACACTGAAGCTTTCTTT.

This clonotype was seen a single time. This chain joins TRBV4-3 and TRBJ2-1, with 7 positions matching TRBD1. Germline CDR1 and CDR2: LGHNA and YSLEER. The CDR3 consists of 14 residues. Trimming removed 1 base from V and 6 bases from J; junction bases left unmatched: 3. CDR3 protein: CASSQVTGSNEQFF. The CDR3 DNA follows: TGCGCCAGCAGCCAAGTGACAGGGAGCAATGAGCAGTTCTTC.

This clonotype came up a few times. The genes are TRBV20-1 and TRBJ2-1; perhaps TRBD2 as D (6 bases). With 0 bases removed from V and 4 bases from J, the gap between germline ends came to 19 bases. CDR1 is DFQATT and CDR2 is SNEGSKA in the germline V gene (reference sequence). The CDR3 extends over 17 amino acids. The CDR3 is CSARDDPGTPVYNEQFF. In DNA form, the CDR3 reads TGCAGTGCTAGAGATGATCCCGGGACTCCCGTTTACAATGAGCAGTTCTTC.

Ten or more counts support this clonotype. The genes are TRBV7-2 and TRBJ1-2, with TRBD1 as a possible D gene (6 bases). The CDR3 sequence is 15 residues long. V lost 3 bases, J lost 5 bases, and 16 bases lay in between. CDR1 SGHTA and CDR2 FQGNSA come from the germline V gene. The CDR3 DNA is TGTGCCAGCAGCTTCCTGGGGGGGGCGCTTTATGGCTACACCTTC. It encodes CASSFLGGALYGYTF.

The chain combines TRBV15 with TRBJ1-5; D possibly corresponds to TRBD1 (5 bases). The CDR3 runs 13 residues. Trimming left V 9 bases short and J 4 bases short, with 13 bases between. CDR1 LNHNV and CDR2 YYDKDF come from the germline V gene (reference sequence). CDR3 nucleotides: TGTGCCACAGGTGGGGGTCTTAATCAGCCCCAGCATTTT. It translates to CATGGGLNQPQHF.

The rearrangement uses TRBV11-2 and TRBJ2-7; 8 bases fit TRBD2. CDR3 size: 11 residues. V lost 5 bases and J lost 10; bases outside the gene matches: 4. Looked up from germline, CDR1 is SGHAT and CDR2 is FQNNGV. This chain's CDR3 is CASSAAGVQYF. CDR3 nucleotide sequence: TGTGCCAGCAGCGCAGCGGGAGTACAGTACTTC. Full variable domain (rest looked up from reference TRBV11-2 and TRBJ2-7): EAGVAQSPRYKIIEKRQSVAFWCNPISGHATLYWYQQILGQGPKLLIQFQNNGVVDDSQLPKDRFSAERLKGVDSTLKIQPAKLEDSAVYLCASSAAGVQYFGPGTRLTVT.

Here the CDR3 reads CASSRLGASIYEQFF. CDR3 DNA: TGTGCCAGCAGTCGCCTTGGGGCCTCTATTTATGAGCAGTTCTTC. The rearrangement joins TRBV12-3 or TRBV12-4 to TRBJ2-1; the D gene is possibly TRBD1 (5 bases). V was trimmed by 5 bases and J by 8 bases, leaving 19 bases between them. The CDR3 length is 15 residues.

This CDR3 reads CSVEGDRHYGYTF. The CDR3 coding sequence is TGCAGCGTTGAGGGTGACAGACACTATGGCTACACCTTC. The chain combines TRBV29-1 with TRBJ1-2; a weak D match, TRBD1 (5 bases). V gave up 3 bases and J gave up 3 bases, with 11 bases separating them. CDR3 length: 13 residues. Per germline, CDR1 SQVTM and CDR2 ANQGSEA.

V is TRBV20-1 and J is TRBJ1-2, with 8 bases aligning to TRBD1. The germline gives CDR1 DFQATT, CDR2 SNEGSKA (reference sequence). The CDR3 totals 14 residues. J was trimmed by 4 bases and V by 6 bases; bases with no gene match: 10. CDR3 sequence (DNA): TGCAGTGCCCTAGACAGGGGAGAGAGCTATGGCTACACCTTC. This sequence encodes CSALDRGESYGYTF.

The CDR3 loop is CASTLRAGGAYEQYF. The CDR3 DNA is TGTGCCAGCACCCTTAGGGCAGGGGGCGCCTACGAGCAGTACTTC. The V call is TRBV27, the J call TRBJ2-7; 8 nucleotides match TRBD1. V was clipped by 7 bases and J by 2 bases; unmatched bases: 10. The V gene's germline CDR1 is MNHEY and CDR2 SMNVEV (reference sequence). The CDR3 covers 15 residues.

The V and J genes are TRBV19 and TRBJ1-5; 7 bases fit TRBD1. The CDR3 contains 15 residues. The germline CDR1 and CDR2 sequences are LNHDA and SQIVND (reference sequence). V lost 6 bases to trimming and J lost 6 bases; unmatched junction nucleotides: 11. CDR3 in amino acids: CASSPFQGGGQPQHF. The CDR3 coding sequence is TGTGCCAGTAGCCCCTTTCAGGGGGGAGGTCAGCCCCAGCATTTT.

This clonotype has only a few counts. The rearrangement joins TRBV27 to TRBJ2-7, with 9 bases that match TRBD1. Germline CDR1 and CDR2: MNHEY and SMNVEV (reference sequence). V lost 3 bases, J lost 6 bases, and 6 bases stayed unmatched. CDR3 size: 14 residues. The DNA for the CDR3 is TGTGCCAGCAGTTTGGGACAGGGACGGCGCGAGCAGTACTTC. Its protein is CASSLGQGRREQYF.

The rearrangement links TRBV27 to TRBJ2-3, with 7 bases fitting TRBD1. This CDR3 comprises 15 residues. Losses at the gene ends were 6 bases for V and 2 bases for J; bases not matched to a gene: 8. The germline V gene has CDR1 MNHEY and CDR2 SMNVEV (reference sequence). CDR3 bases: TGTGCCAGCAGCCCTGGACAGGTTCACACAGATACGCAGTATTTT. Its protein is CASSPGQVHTDTQYF.

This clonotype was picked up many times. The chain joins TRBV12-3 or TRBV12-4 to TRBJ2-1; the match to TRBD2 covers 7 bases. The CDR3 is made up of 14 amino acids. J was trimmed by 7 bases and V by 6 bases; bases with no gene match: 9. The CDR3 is CASSPGEGGNEQFF. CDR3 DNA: TGTGCCAGCAGCCCCGGGGAGGGTGGTAATGAGCAGTTCTTC.

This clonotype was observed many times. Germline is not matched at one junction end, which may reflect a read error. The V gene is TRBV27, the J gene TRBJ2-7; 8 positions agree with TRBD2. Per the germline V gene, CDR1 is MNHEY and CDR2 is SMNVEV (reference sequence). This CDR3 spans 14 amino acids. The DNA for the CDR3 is TGTGCCAGCGGTTTAAATAGCGGGGTGCACGAGCAGTACTTC. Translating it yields CASGLNSGVHEQYF.

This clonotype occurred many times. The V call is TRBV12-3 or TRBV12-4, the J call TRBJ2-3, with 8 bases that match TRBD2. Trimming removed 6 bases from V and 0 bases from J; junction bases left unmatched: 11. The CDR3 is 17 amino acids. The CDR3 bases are TGTGCCAGCAGCCAGCTTGGTAGCGGGGCCAGCACAGATACGCAGTATTTT. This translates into CASSQLGSGASTDTQYF.